This TCR beta chain was captured in a study of shared clonotypes between healthy human individuals. Using approximately 200 ng DNA, about 29,000 T cell genomes, the sorted-subset replicate PCRs were run. Libraries were prepared by immunoSEQ multiplex PCR; TCRdb keeps only in-frame clonotypes and omits some of them. This sample carries 2 million to 3 million clones, more than 80% of them seen once, and the ten largest clones take under 0.15%. The table lists this clone with a few counts. Its specificity is not known. Findings and caveats of the study: The study's rarefaction showed incomplete sorted-subset sequencing despite large depth.

The CDR3 length is 13 residues. CDR1 and CDR2 (germline): MNHEY, SMNVEV (reference sequence). The ends were cut back, 4 bases at V and 0 bases at J, with 7 bases in the middle. The chain couples TRBV27 to TRBJ2-7; D unresolved. The TCR originated in a man aged 18 to 30 in good health. Sequences were obtained from naive CD4+ T cells sorted from blood. Subset defined: CD45RA+ positively selected. The CDR3 loop is CASSSTASYEQYF. The CDR3 coding sequence is TGTGCCAGCAGTTCTACAGCCTCCTACGAGCAGTACTTC.